This record covers a single TCR beta chain. The antigen remains unidentified. This sample was taken from a study of monozygotic twins with inflammatory bowel disease. Notes on the study in general: Different T cell subtypes could not be distinguished.

RNA in its total form was extracted from whole blood, and T cells were not sorted. CDR1 and CDR2 (germline): DFQATT, SNEGSKA (reference sequence). The CDR3 extends over 15 amino acids. Investigators made cDNA in eight separate reactions per sample. From the 5' RACE reads, TCRdb lists one entry per CDR3 protein and no DNA. This sample's table has around 400,000 distinct CDR3 sequences. The chain has TRBV20-1 and TRBJ2-1; TCRdb gives TRBD1 as the D gene, but with no DNA this cannot be confirmed. The TCR originated in a human donor with ulcerative colitis or Crohn's disease, or a healthy co-twin of an affected twin (not recorded which). The specimen sequenced was blood. CDR3 amino acids: CSARNSRTRDDEQFF.